The clone carrying this T cell receptor beta chain was detected only a few times. Its antigen is currently unknown. The V gene's germline CDR1 is ENHRY and CDR2 SYGVKD. J lost 8 bases, V lost 4 bases, and 4 bases had no gene match. CDR3 length equals 13 residues. This sample was included in a study of regulatory T cells. Overall study findings and caveats: Hydrophobic residues at CDR3 positions 6 and 7 were enriched in conventional CD4+ T cells of CD3G-deficient patients. Regulatory T cells showed the strongest V-J pair restriction and V/J gene skewing among patient repertoires.

Primers: 52 TRBV forward and 13 TRBJ reverse. The repertoire was sequenced with immunoSEQ multiplex PCR; TCRdb's copy has only in-frame clones and lacks some. The data contain under 35,000 clones, over 90% of them singletons. A couple of CD3G-deficient patients had more severe autoimmunity; all had some. Patients aged 2 to 39 years had fewer naive and more memory CD4+ and CD8+ T cells. Material for sequencing was conventional CD4+ T cells sorted from blood. This TCR was recovered from a child aged 2-15 years with CD3G deficiency. The chain couples TRBV10-3 to TRBJ1-2, with 10 positions matching TRBD1. The DNA for the CDR3 is TGTGCCATCAGTGGGGGACAGGGGAAAGGCTACACCTTC. It yields the protein CAISGGQGKGYTF.